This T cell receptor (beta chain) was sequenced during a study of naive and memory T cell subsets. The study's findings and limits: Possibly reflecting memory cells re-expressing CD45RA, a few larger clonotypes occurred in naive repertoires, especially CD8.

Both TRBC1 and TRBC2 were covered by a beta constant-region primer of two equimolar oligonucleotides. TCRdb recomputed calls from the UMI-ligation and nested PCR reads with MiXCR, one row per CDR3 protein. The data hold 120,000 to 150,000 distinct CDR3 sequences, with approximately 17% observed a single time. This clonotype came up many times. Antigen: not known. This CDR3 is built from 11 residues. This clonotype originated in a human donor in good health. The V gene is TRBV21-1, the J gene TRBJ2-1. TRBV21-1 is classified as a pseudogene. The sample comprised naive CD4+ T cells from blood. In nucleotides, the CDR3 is TGTGCCAGCAGCAAAGCGGGGGAACAGTTCTTC. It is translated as CASSKAGEQFF.